Listed below are T cell receptor beta chains from one sample, sequenced in a study of blood T cell repertoires in COVID-19. The table came from immunoSEQ multiplex PCR; TCRdb's copy has only in-frame clones and leaves some out. The sample carries a few hundred thousand clones, over 75% recorded once. Sequences were obtained from PBMCs or T cells enriched from blood (not recorded which). The receptors shown here come from a man in his thirties or forties who had recovered from COVID-19. Both conserved end residues are part of each CDR3. Fields, in order: clone size, V gene, J gene, D gene, CDR3 DNA, CDR3 protein. The D gene is left open where the match is weak. Size is omitted from some rows. Given values are once, few, many or a class for expanded clones.

clone_size: .; v_call: TRBV5-1; j_call: TRBJ1-6; d_call: .; cdr3_nt: TGCGCCAGCAGCTTACAGGACTATAATTCACCCCTCCACTTT; cdr3_aa: CASSLQDYNSPLHF
clone_size: .; v_call: TRBV14; j_call: TRBJ1-4; d_call: .; cdr3_nt: TGTGCCAGCAGCCCCCAGATTGCAACTAATGAAAAACTGTTTTTT; cdr3_aa: CASSPQIATNEKLFF
clone_size: .; v_call: TRBV10-1; j_call: TRBJ1-5; d_call: TRBD1; cdr3_nt: TGCGCCAGCAGTCCGAGAGCAGGACAGGGGGCGGATCAGCCCCAGCATTTT; cdr3_aa: CASSPRAGQGADQPQHF
clone_size: .; v_call: TRBV30; j_call: TRBJ1-2; d_call: TRBD1; cdr3_nt: TGTGCCTGGAGTGTAGGGGACAGTCGTGGCTACACCTTC; cdr3_aa: CAWSVGDSRGYTF
clone_size: .; v_call: TRBV2; j_call: TRBJ1-5; d_call: .; cdr3_nt: TGTGCCAGCAGTGATGTACAGGGCAATCAGCCCCAGCATTTT; cdr3_aa: CASSDVQGNQPQHF
clone_size: .; v_call: TRBV6-6; j_call: TRBJ2-2; d_call: TRBD1; cdr3_nt: TGTGCCAGCCATTTGGACAGGGGCGCGAGCGGGGAGCTGTTTTTT; cdr3_aa: CASHLDRGASGELFF
clone_size: .; v_call: TRBV7-9; j_call: TRBJ2-3; d_call: TRBD2; cdr3_nt: TGTGCCAGCAGCCTCTCGGGCGGGGGAAGCACAGATACGCAGTATTTT; cdr3_aa: CASSLSGGGSTDTQYF
clone_size: .; v_call: TRBV7-9; j_call: TRBJ1-1; d_call: TRBD1; cdr3_nt: TGTGCCAGCAGCTTAGCGCCGGGACAGCCTTCAACTGAAGCTTTCTTT; cdr3_aa: CASSLAPGQPSTEAFF
clone_size: once; v_call: TRBV5-1; j_call: TRBJ2-6; d_call: TRBD2; cdr3_nt: TGCGCCAGCAGCCCGACACTAGCGGGGGACCCCTCTGGGGCCAACGTCCTGACTTTC; cdr3_aa: CASSPTLAGDPSGANVLTF
clone_size: .; v_call: TRBV5-1; j_call: TRBJ2-5; d_call: .; cdr3_nt: TGCGCCAGCAGCGGCCGGGGGGCACAAGAGACCCAGTACTTC; cdr3_aa: CASSGRGAQETQYF
clone_size: .; v_call: TRBV12-5; j_call: TRBJ2-5; d_call: .; cdr3_nt: TGTGCTAGTGGTGACGGCAGGGCGACAGAGACCCAGTACTTC; cdr3_aa: CASGDGRATETQYF
clone_size: .; v_call: TRBV21-1; j_call: TRBJ2-7; d_call: .; cdr3_nt: TGTGCCAGCAGCAGACAGGTTCCCTCCTACGAGCAGTACTTC; cdr3_aa: CASSRQVPSYEQYF
clone_size: .; v_call: TRBV24-1; j_call: TRBJ2-1; d_call: .; cdr3_nt: TGTGCCACCAGTGATCCCCTAGCTACCTCCTACAATGAGCAGTTCTTC; cdr3_aa: CATSDPLATSYNEQFF
clone_size: .; v_call: TRBV5-1; j_call: TRBJ2-2; d_call: TRBD2; cdr3_nt: TGCGCCAGCAGCGCGCCGGGACTAGCGGACACCGGGGAGCTGTTTTTT; cdr3_aa: CASSAPGLADTGELFF
clone_size: .; v_call: TRBV19; j_call: TRBJ2-1; d_call: .; cdr3_nt: TGTGCCAGTAGTATGGTTGGGTCTAGGACAGAAGATGAGCAGTTCTTC; cdr3_aa: CASSMVGSRTEDEQFF
clone_size: .; v_call: TRBV18; j_call: TRBJ2-1; d_call: .; cdr3_nt: TGTGCCAGCTCACCATCCCAGGTACTTGCCTACAATGAGCAGTTCTTC; cdr3_aa: CASSPSQVLAYNEQFF
clone_size: .; v_call: TRBV14; j_call: TRBJ2-7; d_call: TRBD1; cdr3_nt: TGTGCCAGCAGCCTAGGGGGCATTACAGCGCAGTACTTC; cdr3_aa: CASSLGGITAQYF
clone_size: .; v_call: TRBV5-1; j_call: TRBJ2-5; d_call: TRBD2; cdr3_nt: TGCGCCAGCAGCTTGGAAGGACTAGCGGGAGAGACCCAGTACTTC; cdr3_aa: CASSLEGLAGETQYF
clone_size: .; v_call: TRBV2; j_call: TRBJ2-1; d_call: TRBD2; cdr3_nt: TGTGCGAGCTCTTCCGGGACTAGCGATGGGGATGAGCAGTTCTTC; cdr3_aa: CASSSGTSDGDEQFF
clone_size: .; v_call: TRBV12-3/TRBV12-4; j_call: TRBJ1-1; d_call: .; cdr3_nt: TGTGCCAGCAGTATTATGGTACAGGGTGAAGCTTTCTTT; cdr3_aa: CASSIMVQGEAFF
clone_size: once; v_call: TRBV9; j_call: TRBJ2-5; d_call: TRBD2; cdr3_nt: TGTGCCAGCAGCGTAGCCCCACGGGGGGGCCGAGAGACCCAGTACTTC; cdr3_aa: CASSVAPRGGRETQYF
clone_size: .; v_call: TRBV15; j_call: TRBJ2-2; d_call: .; cdr3_nt: TGTGCCACCAGCATCCAGCAGGGCAGCACCGGGGAGCTGTTTTTT; cdr3_aa: CATSIQQGSTGELFF
clone_size: .; v_call: TRBV9; j_call: TRBJ1-2; d_call: .; cdr3_nt: TGTGCCAGCAGCGTAGGGGGGCTTGGCCTCTATGGCTACACCTTC; cdr3_aa: CASSVGGLGLYGYTF
clone_size: .; v_call: TRBV27; j_call: TRBJ1-6; d_call: .; cdr3_nt: TGTGCCAGCAGTTTAATTAGGAGCTCCTATAATTCACCCCTCCACTTT; cdr3_aa: CASSLIRSSYNSPLHF